This T cell receptor beta chain came from a study of shared clonotypes between healthy human individuals (TCRdb year 2020). Some background on the complete study: The cohort comprised two women and a few men aged 18 to 49 years. Libraries were prepared and TCR repertoires were sequenced by different laboratories using diverse techniques, in order to increase sequencing depth and limit assay-specific biases. To estimate repertoire size and how much clonotype sharing occurs between individuals, the study deeply sequenced the blood TCR repertoires of roughly 5 healthy adults. Leukapheresis yielded between about 0.9 and 9.5 billion PBMCs per donor. For each donor, CD4 naive and CD4 memory were each given three plates, CD8 naive was given two plates, and CD8 memory was given one plate.

A note on this clone: Its target antigen remains unknown. No qualities accompany the bases; no much larger clone lies one base away.

The CDR3 runs 15 residues from the cysteine to the phenylalanine. Of the read, only the CDR3 DNA is kept; its 45 bases are in frame from base 1. The V end loses 0 bases and the J end loses 2 bases, and a stretch of 11 bases separates them. The germline V gene supplies CDR1 LGHNA and CDR2 YSLEER. Study-wide conclusions, independent of this receptor: Compared with non-shared clonotypes, the clonotypes found in all four sorted-subset donors had higher generation probabilities. Because the study included only a small number of donors, the genetic and exposure-history diversity represented was limited. Across a handful of donors, approximately 5% of naive CD4, approximately 3.6% of naive CD8, 2.3% of memory CD4, and about 0.4% of memory CD8 clonotypes were shared. Naive subsets generally had larger estimated clonotype richness than memory subsets did. Sampling was restricted to blood, and TCR repertoires in tissues likely differ from the TCR repertoires found in blood. Pairwise subsampling indicated that sequencing depth was expected to affect the degree of clonotype sharing among donors. Rarefaction of sorted-subset datasets indicated incomplete sequencing despite the large sequencing depth.

The donors were healthy, HIV-negative adults who had no recently reported acute infections or vaccinations. Only Caucasian adults living in Nashville, Tennessee, USA were represented among the donors. CD4+ T cells were enriched through magnetic negative selection, after which naive cells were positively selected on CD45RA and the remaining negative fraction served as the memory subset. After blood collection by leukapheresis, PBMCs were isolated using Ficoll-Histopaque density gradient centrifugation and then cryopreserved in the vapor phase of liquid nitrogen. Analytical flow cytometry was used to check the purity and quantity of each magnetically sorted T cell population. Genomic DNA was isolated from each sorted fraction and quantified by UV absorbance on a Nanodrop 2000c. TCR CDR3 regions were amplified from genomic DNA by multiplex PCR using the deep immunoSEQ assay. For each cell subset, the extracted genomic DNA was distributed evenly across all wells of several immunoSEQ 96-well plates, and each plate served as one replicate. For sorted subsets, each replicate PCR was loaded with 200 ng genomic DNA, equivalent to 30,000 or so T cell genomes. Purified libraries were measured with a Qubit 3.0 fluorometer, size-checked on a Bioanalyzer 2100, and measured again with the KAPA Library Quantification kit. Every immunoSEQ 96-well plate was sequenced on a separate single-read 150-cycle Illumina NextSeq 550 flow cell. The original pipeline was this. Because the immunoSEQ output included only junctional sequences and no quality scores, the filtering could not be the same as the filtering used for full-length reads. To assign V/J genes and CDR3, sequences were annotated against IMGT germline references using PyIR, a Python wrapper for IgBLAST v1.9. Any read was removed if the V/J assignment was weak (E-value above 1e-6), the CDR3 was missing, or the read contained stop codons, out-of-frame junctions, or ambiguous translated residues. V3J clonotypes were defined by identical inferred V gene, J gene, and CDR3 amino acid sequence. The percentage overlap between two repertoires was calculated by dividing the number of shared unique clonotypes by the size of the smaller repertoire. Richness of each repertoire was evaluated using RTK rarefaction, the Chao1 estimator, and Recon v2.1 estimates of unobserved clonotypes. For all TCRbeta clonotypes obtained by the gDNA method from a few donors, generation probabilities were computed with OLGA. Not all clones reach the TCRdb copy of this immuneACCESS table, which keeps in-frame sequences only. Checked studies attribute under half of the gap to unresolved V genes and leave the rest unexplained. The V and J calls and clone size come from that table; D and trimming were worked out from the DNA. Counted in this sample were roughly 2.6 million clones; around 94% of them appeared once. The ten largest account for about 0.13% of the sample.

The TCR sequence derives from a man in his late teens or twenties in good health. The chain is encoded by TRBV4-3 joined to TRBJ2-7; the D gene is unclear. Sequenced: naive CD4+ T cells sorted from blood. Reading the label with the study, this specimen's cell subset or site is: CD45RA+ positively selected. CDR3 protein: CASSQDLAATYEQYF. The base sequence is TGCGCCAGCAGCCAAGATTTGGCAGCTACCTACGAGCAGTACTTC.